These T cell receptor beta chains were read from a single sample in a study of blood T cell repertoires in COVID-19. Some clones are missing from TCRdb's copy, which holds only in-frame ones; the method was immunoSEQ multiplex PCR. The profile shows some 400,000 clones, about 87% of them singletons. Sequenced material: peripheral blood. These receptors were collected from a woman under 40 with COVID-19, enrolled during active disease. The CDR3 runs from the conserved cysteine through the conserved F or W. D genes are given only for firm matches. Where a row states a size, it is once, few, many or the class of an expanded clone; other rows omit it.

CDR3 protein: CASSLGEWAGLANQETQYF
CDR3 DNA: TGCGCCAGCAGCTTGGGGGAATGGGCGGGACTAGCAAATCAAGAGACCCAGTACTTC
clone size: -
V gene: TRBV5-1
D gene: TRBD2
J gene: TRBJ2-5

CDR3 protein: CASSMRGWSYEQYF
CDR3 DNA: TGTGCCAGTAGTATGCGGGGATGGTCCTACGAGCAGTACTTC
clone size: -
V gene: TRBV19
D gene: -
J gene: TRBJ2-7

CDR3 protein: CASRSVSYNEQFF
CDR3 DNA: TGCGCCAGCAGGTCGGTCTCCTACAATGAGCAGTTCTTC
clone size: -
V gene: TRBV5-1
D gene: -
J gene: TRBJ2-1

CDR3 protein: CASIGEGYGYTF
CDR3 DNA: TGTGCCAGTATTGGGGAGGGCTATGGCTACACCTTC
clone size: once
V gene: TRBV19
D gene: -
J gene: TRBJ1-2

CDR3 protein: CASSFMGQSQETQYF
CDR3 DNA: TGTGCCAGCAGCTTTATGGGACAGAGTCAAGAGACCCAGTACTTC
clone size: -
V gene: TRBV7-9
D gene: TRBD1
J gene: TRBJ2-5

CDR3 protein: CAWGTSGRTDTQYF
CDR3 DNA: TGTGCCTGGGGGACTAGCGGGCGCACAGATACGCAGTATTTT
clone size: -
V gene: TRBV30
D gene: TRBD2
J gene: TRBJ2-3

CDR3 protein: CASILTAGTAYGYTF
CDR3 DNA: TGTGCCAGCATCCTAACCGCCGGGACAGCCTATGGCTACACCTTC
clone size: -
V gene: TRBV28
D gene: TRBD1
J gene: TRBJ1-2

CDR3 protein: CASSQLRLTDTQYF
CDR3 DNA: TGTGCCAGCTCTCAGCTAAGACTCACAGATACGCAGTATTTT
clone size: -
V gene: TRBV2
D gene: -
J gene: TRBJ2-3

CDR3 protein: CASTLSGSSYNEQFF
CDR3 DNA: TGTGCCAGTACCCTTAGCGGGAGCTCCTACAATGAGCAGTTCTTC
clone size: -
V gene: TRBV19
D gene: TRBD2
J gene: TRBJ2-1

CDR3 protein: CASRPSGGVYNEQFF
CDR3 DNA: TGTGCCAGCAGGCCGTCGGGAGGTGTCTACAATGAGCAGTTCTTC
clone size: -
V gene: TRBV28
D gene: TRBD2
J gene: TRBJ2-1

CDR3 protein: CASSLKQGPYEQYF
CDR3 DNA: TGTGCCAGCAGTTTAAAGCAGGGCCCCTACGAGCAGTACTTC
clone size: -
V gene: TRBV28
D gene: -
J gene: TRBJ2-7

CDR3 protein: CASRSGSAKNIQYF
CDR3 DNA: TGTGCCAGCCGTAGCGGGTCGGCCAAAAACATTCAGTACTTC
clone size: -
V gene: TRBV2
D gene: TRBD2
J gene: TRBJ2-4

CDR3 protein: CASSETSGSVGDTQYF
CDR3 DNA: TGCGCCAGCAGTGAGACCAGCGGGAGCGTGGGAGATACGCAGTATTTT
clone size: -
V gene: TRBV10-1
D gene: TRBD2
J gene: TRBJ2-3

CDR3 protein: CASSMVAPDRENSPLHF
CDR3 DNA: TGTGCCAGTAGTATGGTGGCACCGGACAGGGAGAATTCACCCCTCCACTTT
clone size: -
V gene: TRBV19
D gene: TRBD1
J gene: TRBJ1-6

CDR3 protein: CASSPGGPANYGYTF
CDR3 DNA: TGTGCCAGCAGCCCCGGGGGGCCAGCTAACTATGGCTACACCTTC
clone size: -
V gene: TRBV7-6
D gene: -
J gene: TRBJ1-2

CDR3 protein: CASSPRPGASEAFF
CDR3 DNA: TGTGCCAGCAGCCCACGCCCAGGGGCGAGTGAAGCTTTCTTT
clone size: -
V gene: TRBV13
D gene: -
J gene: TRBJ1-1

CDR3 protein: CASSLGQDNSPLHF
CDR3 DNA: TGTGCCAGCAGCTTGGGACAAGATAATTCACCCCTCCACTTT
clone size: once
V gene: TRBV5-5
D gene: -
J gene: TRBJ1-6

CDR3 protein: CASSGRTVNTEAFF
CDR3 DNA: TGCGCCAGCAGCGGGCGTACCGTGAACACTGAAGCTTTCTTT
clone size: -
V gene: TRBV4-1
D gene: -
J gene: TRBJ1-1

CDR3 protein: CASSPRGEEQYF
CDR3 DNA: TGTGCCAGCAGCCCTCGCGGGGAGGAGCAGTACTTC
clone size: -
V gene: TRBV5-8
D gene: -
J gene: TRBJ2-7

CDR3 protein: CATRTGSNQPQHF
CDR3 DNA: TGTGCCACCAGGACAGGGTCAAATCAGCCCCAGCATTTT
clone size: -
V gene: TRBV6-5
D gene: TRBD1
J gene: TRBJ1-5

CDR3 protein: CASSPTRAGANVLTF
CDR3 DNA: TGTGCCAGCAGCCCCACCAGGGCTGGGGCCAACGTCCTGACTTTC
clone size: -
V gene: TRBV7-3
D gene: -
J gene: TRBJ2-6

CDR3 protein: CASSGPPGQGAGSYEQYF
CDR3 DNA: TGTGCCAGCAGTGGCCCCCCGGGACAGGGGGCTGGCTCCTACGAGCAGTACTTC
clone size: -
V gene: TRBV25-1
D gene: TRBD1
J gene: TRBJ2-7

CDR3 protein: CASSLGQGGYEQYF
CDR3 DNA: TGTGCCAGCAGCCTAGGACAGGGTGGCTACGAGCAGTACTTC
clone size: -
V gene: TRBV11-3
D gene: TRBD1
J gene: TRBJ2-7

CDR3 protein: CASSADSSYEQYF
CDR3 DNA: TGTGCCAGCAGCGCCGACAGCTCCTACGAGCAGTACTTC
clone size: -
V gene: TRBV13
D gene: -
J gene: TRBJ2-7

CDR3 protein: CASSLGGNEQYF
CDR3 DNA: TGTGCCAGCAGCCTGGGGGGGAACGAGCAGTACTTC
clone size: -
V gene: TRBV11-2
D gene: TRBD2
J gene: TRBJ2-7

CDR3 protein: CASSPDRGDYGYTF
CDR3 DNA: TGCGCCAGCAGCCCTGACAGGGGAGACTATGGCTACACCTTC
clone size: -
V gene: TRBV4-3
D gene: TRBD1
J gene: TRBJ1-2

CDR3 protein: CASSSRTGQDYTF
CDR3 DNA: TGCGCCAGCAGCAGTCGGACAGGGCAGGACTACACCTTC
clone size: -
V gene: TRBV5-1
D gene: TRBD1
J gene: TRBJ1-2

CDR3 protein: CASSQPLGTQYF
CDR3 DNA: TGTGCCAGCAGCCAACCCCTAGGGACCCAGTACTTC
clone size: -
V gene: TRBV6-5
D gene: -
J gene: TRBJ2-5

CDR3 protein: CASSLPGLANEQFF
CDR3 DNA: TGTGCCAGCAGTTTGCCCGGACTAGCCAATGAGCAGTTCTTC
clone size: -
V gene: TRBV28
D gene: TRBD2
J gene: TRBJ2-1